The 16 T cell receptor beta chains below all came from one sample that was sequenced in a study of glioma-infiltrating T cells. Using RNA template, CDR3s of TCR alpha and beta were amplified with iRepertoire arm-PCR. TCRdb passed the multiplex PCR reads through MiXCR, listing each CDR3 protein once. Found here are under 200,000 distinct CDR3 sequences, 43% of them singletons; the top ten hold roughly 5.2%. The material sequenced was glioma tissue, nonneoplastic brain tissue, or PBMCs (not recorded which). These receptors were collected from a human donor with low-grade glioma or glioblastoma, undergoing nonglioma brain surgery, or in good health (not recorded which).

The V call is TRBV29-1, the J call TRBJ1-1; D might be TRBD1 (6 bases). CDR3 length equals 15 residues. Trimming took 7 bases from V and 1 from J, leaving 19 bases between them. Germline CDR1 reads SQVTM; CDR2 reads ANQGSEA. CDR3 amino acids: CSAGFRTAGNTEAFF. CDR3 nucleotide sequence: TGCAGCGCTGGATTCCGGACAGCGGGGAACACTGAAGCTTTCTTT.

As regards this clonotype: At one of its ends the junction is not consistent with the germline gene, which may arise from a read error. The genes are TRBV20-1 and TRBJ2-5, with D perhaps matching TRBD2 (5 bases). The germline V gene encodes CDR1 DFQATT and CDR2 SNEGSKA (reference sequence). CDR3 length: 14 residues. This chain's CDR3 is CSARSVTSLETKYF. In DNA form, the CDR3 reads TGCAGTGCTAGAAGTGTTACTAGTTTGGAGACCAAGTACTTC.

This clonotype was observed a few times. The chain uses TRBV5-1 and TRBJ1-1; tentative D call: TRBD1 (5 bases). Trimming pared 2 bases from V and 1 base from J, leaving 9 bases between. The CDR3 is 14 residues long. Germline CDR1 and CDR2: SGHRS and YFSETQ. CDR3: CASSFATANTEAFF. Written as DNA, the CDR3 is TGCGCCAGCAGCTTTGCGACAGCGAACACTGAAGCTTTCTTT.

The rearrangement uses TRBV3-1 and TRBJ2-1; D gene uncertain. The V end was cut by 2 bases, the J end by 5 bases, with 7 bases between. The germline V gene has CDR1 LGHDT and CDR2 YNNKEL (reference sequence). The CDR3 has 13 amino acids. CDR3 sequence reads: CASSQWYDNEQFF. Written as DNA, the CDR3 is TGTGCCAGCAGCCAATGGTACGACAATGAGCAGTTCTTC.

Of note for this clonotype: This may arise from a read error, as a much more abundant clone is one base away. CDR3 sequence: CASSRPNGWGYNEQFF. DNA for the CDR3: TGTGCCAGCAGCCGACCCAATGGGTGGGGCTACAATGAGCAGTTCTTC. The gene calls are TRBV28 and TRBJ2-1; D gene unclear. CDR1 is MDHEN, CDR2 SYDVKM, per germline. V was shortened by 6 bases and J by 3 bases, with 18 bases between the two germline ends. This CDR3 has 16 amino acids.

A few counts support this clonotype. The CDR3 spells CASSQPPSYNEQFF. CDR3 DNA: TGTGCCAGCAGCCAGCCCCCCTCCTACAATGAGCAGTTCTTC. The rearrangement uses TRBV3-1 and TRBJ2-1; D unclear. Germline loops: CDR1 LGHDT, CDR2 YNNKEL (reference sequence). Trimming removed 3 bases at V and 0 bases at J, with 6 bases between. The CDR3 consists of 14 residues.

A remark on this clonotype: This may come from a read error, since a much larger clone is one base off. The V gene is TRBV14, the J gene TRBJ2-3; D possibly corresponds to TRBD1 (5 bases). Matching the DNA end better, TRBJ1-5 makes the J call doubtful. This CDR3 has 15 amino acids. The germline gives CDR1 SGHDN, CDR2 FVKESK. The CDR3 region has the DNA TGTGCCAGCAGCTTACCGGGGCCATCCGCAGATACGCAGCATTTT. This gives the protein CASSLPGPSADTQHF.

Ten or more counts support this clonotype. The CDR3 nucleotides are TGCGCCAGCAGCCAAGATCGTGGGAGAGGTGAAAAACTGTTTTTT. Translating gives CASSQDRGRGEKLFF. V is TRBV4-1 and J is TRBJ1-4; D is unresolved. This CDR3 is built from 15 residues. Trimming took off 0 bases at V and 7 bases at J, with 12 bases between the two ends. The germline V gene has CDR1 MGHRA and CDR2 YSYEKL.

About this clonotype: Germline is not matched at one junction end, which may reflect a read error. The chain is built from TRBV6-1 and TRBJ1-5, with D possibly TRBD1 on 5 matching bases. Germline V gives CDR1 MNHNS, CDR2 SASEGT. CDR3 length: 15 amino acids. In DNA, the CDR3 is TGTGCCATCAGTATCGGTGGAGGGACCAATCAGCCCCAGCATTTT. It translates to CAISIGGGTNQPQHF.

In its sample, this clonotype was seen many times. The chain couples TRBV6-6 to TRBJ1-5; D ambiguous. V shed 0 bases and J shed 5 bases, with 8 bases lying between them. The CDR3 is 14 residues long. CDR1 MNHNY and CDR2 SVGAGI come from the germline V gene (reference sequence). The CDR3 DNA sequence: TGTGCCAGCAGTTACTCGCGGGAGGATCAGCCCCAGCATTTT. Translating it yields CASSYSREDQPQHF.

This clonotype occurred many times. The chain joins TRBV20-1 to TRBJ2-7; D is unresolved. The length of the CDR3 is 15 residues. V gave up 0 bases and J gave up 1 base, with 13 bases separating them. Germline values: CDR1 DFQATT, CDR2 SNEGSKA (reference sequence). The CDR3 region is CSARDQSDNSYEQYF. In DNA form, the CDR3 reads TGCAGTGCTAGAGATCAGTCAGACAATTCCTACGAGCAGTACTTC.

The V and J genes are TRBV28 and TRBJ2-2; weak D call: TRBD1 (6 bases). CDR1 is MDHEN and CDR2 is SYDVKM in the germline V gene. The CDR3 consists of 15 residues. The V end lost 9 bases, the J end lost 8 bases, and 22 bases lay between the germline ends. In nucleotides, the CDR3 is TGTGCCAGGAGTCTCCGACGGTCGGGGACAGGGGAGCTGTTTTTT. Amino acid sequence: CARSLRRSGTGELFF. Supplemented by reference TRBV28 and TRBJ2-2, the full variable domain reads DVKVTQSSRYLVKRTGEKVFLECVQDMDHENMFWYRQDPGLGLRLIYFSYDVKMKEKGDIPEGYSVSREKKERFSLILESASTNQTSMYLCARSLRRSGTGELFFGEGSRLTVL.

For this clonotype: This clone may be a read error of a much larger clone one base away. The chain uses TRBV20-1 and TRBJ2-1, with D possibly called TRBD1 or TRBD2 (5 bases each). Germline V gives CDR1 DFQATT, CDR2 SNEGSKA (reference sequence). This CDR3 has 15 residues. The V end lost 3 bases, the J end lost 2 bases, and 14 bases lay between the germline ends. The CDR3 region has the DNA TGCAGTGCTAGCGGGGCGGTCGCGACCTACAATGAGCAGTTCTTC. Protein product: CSASGAVATYNEQFF.

The chain has TRBV3-1 and TRBJ2-7; D may be TRBD1 or TRBD2 (5 bases each). The CDR3 extends over 13 amino acids. Trimming took 2 bases from V and 7 from J, leaving 12 bases between them. Germline V gene lookup returns CDR1 LGHDT and CDR2 YNNKEL (reference sequence). The CDR3 nucleotides read TGTGCCAGCAGCCAATACCGGGACGTGGAGCAGTACTTC. This gives the protein CASSQYRDVEQYF.

A note on this clonotype: With a much larger clone just one base away, this may be a read error. CDR3 coding DNA: TGTGCCAGCACCCCAGAGGGTGGGGCCAACGTCCTGACTTTC. It is translated as CASTPEGGANVLTF. The V and J genes are TRBV7-2 and TRBJ2-6; tentative D call: TRBD2 (5 bases). Germline V gene lookup returns CDR1 SGHTA and CDR2 FQGNSA. The CDR3 consists of 14 residues. Trimming took 7 bases from V and 3 from J, leaving 10 bases between them.

Regarding this clonotype: This clone may be a read error of a much larger clone one base away. The chain employs TRBV7-8 and TRBJ2-7; 8 bases fit TRBD2. Per germline, CDR1 SGHVS and CDR2 FQNEAQ. J gave up 3 bases and V 5 bases, and 6 bases lay outside the gene matches. The CDR3 is 14 residues long. The CDR3 DNA reads TGTGCCAGCAGCCCAGGCCGGGGGGGCTACGAGCAGTACTTC. This translates into CASSPGRGGYEQYF.